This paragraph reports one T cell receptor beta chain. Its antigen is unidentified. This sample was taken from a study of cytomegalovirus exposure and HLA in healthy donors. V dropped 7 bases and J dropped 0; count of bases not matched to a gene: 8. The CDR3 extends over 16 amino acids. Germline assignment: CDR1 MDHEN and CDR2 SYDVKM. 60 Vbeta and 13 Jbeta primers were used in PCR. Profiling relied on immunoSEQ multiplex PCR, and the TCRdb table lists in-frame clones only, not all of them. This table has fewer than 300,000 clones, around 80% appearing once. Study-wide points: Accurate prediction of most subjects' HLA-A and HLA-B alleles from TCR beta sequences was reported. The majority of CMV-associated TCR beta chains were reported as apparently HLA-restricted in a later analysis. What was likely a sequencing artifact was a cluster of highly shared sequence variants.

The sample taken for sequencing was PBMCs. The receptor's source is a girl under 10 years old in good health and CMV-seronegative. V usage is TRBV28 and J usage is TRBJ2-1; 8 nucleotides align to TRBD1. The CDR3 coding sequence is TGTGCCAGCAACCTTGTCGGACAGGGCTCCTACAATGAGCAGTTCTTC. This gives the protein CASNLVGQGSYNEQFF. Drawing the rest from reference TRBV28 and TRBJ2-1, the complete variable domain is DVKVTQSSRYLVKRTGEKVFLECVQDMDHENMFWYRQDPGLGLRLIYFSYDVKMKEKGDIPEGYSVSREKKERFSLILESASTNQTSMYLCASNLVGQGSYNEQFFGPGTRLTVL.